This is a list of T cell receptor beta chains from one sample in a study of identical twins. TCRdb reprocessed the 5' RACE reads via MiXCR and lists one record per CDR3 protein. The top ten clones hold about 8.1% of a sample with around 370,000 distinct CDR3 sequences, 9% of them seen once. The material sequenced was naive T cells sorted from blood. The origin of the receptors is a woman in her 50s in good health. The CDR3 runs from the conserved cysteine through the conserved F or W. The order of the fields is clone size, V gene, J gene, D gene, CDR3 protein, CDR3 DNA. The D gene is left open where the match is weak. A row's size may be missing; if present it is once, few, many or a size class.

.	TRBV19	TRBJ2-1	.	CASRAQGGYYNEQFF	TGTGCCAGTAGGGCCCAGGGGGGTTACTACAATGAGCAGTTCTTC
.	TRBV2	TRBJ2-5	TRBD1	CASSRDRNQETQYF	TGTGCCAGCAGTAGGGACAGGAATCAAGAGACCCAGTACTTC
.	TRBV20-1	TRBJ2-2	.	CSAIIPGLNTGELFF	TGCAGTGCCATTATTCCGGGCCTGAACACCGGGGAGCTGTTTTTT
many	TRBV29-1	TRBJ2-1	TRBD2	CSVGGRDEQFF	TGCAGCGTGGGGGGGAGGGATGAGCAGTTCTTC
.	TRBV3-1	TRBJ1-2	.	CASSAANGYTF	TGTGCCAGCAGTGCAGCGAATGGCTACACCTTC
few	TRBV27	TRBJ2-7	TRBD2	CASTDSGSHYEQYF	TGTGCCAGCACCGACAGCGGGAGTCACTACGAGCAGTACTTC
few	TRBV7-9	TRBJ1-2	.	CASRLLRGVIDGYTF	TGTGCCAGCAGACTCCTCCGGGGCGTAATTGATGGCTACACCTTC
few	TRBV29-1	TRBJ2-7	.	CSVWVRDLYEQYF	TGCAGCGTTTGGGTCAGGGACCTCTACGAGCAGTACTTC
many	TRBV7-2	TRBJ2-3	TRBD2	CASSLYGAGGITDTQYF	TGTGCCAGCAGCTTATACGGAGCGGGAGGGATTACAGATACGCAGTATTTT
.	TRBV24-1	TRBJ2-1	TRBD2	CATSAGSGRRNEQFF	TGTGCCACCAGTGCTGGAAGCGGGAGAAGGAATGAGCAGTTCTTC